Described below is a single T cell receptor (beta chain) sequence and its context. This entry comes from a study of blood T cell repertoires in COVID-19. Study-wide background: PBMCs, B-cell-depleted T cells, or T cells were the source of the cDNA or gDNA that made up the material.

Libraries were prepared by immunoSEQ multiplex PCR; TCRdb keeps only in-frame clonotypes and omits some of them. The sample consists of 55,000 to 80,000 clones, roughly 86% of them appearing once. Germline loops: CDR1 SGHNT, CDR2 YENEEA. Deletions cut 2 bases from V and 0 bases from J, with 9 bases between. CDR3 length: 15 amino acids. Sequenced material: peripheral blood. This receptor was identified in a man aged 65 to 85 with acute or convalescent COVID-19. This chain joins TRBV11-3 and TRBJ2-3; maybe TRBD1 (6 bases). The CDR3 coding sequence is TGTGCCAGCAGCTTACGAGACAGGAGCACAGATACGCAGTATTTT. Residues: CASSLRDRSTDTQYF.